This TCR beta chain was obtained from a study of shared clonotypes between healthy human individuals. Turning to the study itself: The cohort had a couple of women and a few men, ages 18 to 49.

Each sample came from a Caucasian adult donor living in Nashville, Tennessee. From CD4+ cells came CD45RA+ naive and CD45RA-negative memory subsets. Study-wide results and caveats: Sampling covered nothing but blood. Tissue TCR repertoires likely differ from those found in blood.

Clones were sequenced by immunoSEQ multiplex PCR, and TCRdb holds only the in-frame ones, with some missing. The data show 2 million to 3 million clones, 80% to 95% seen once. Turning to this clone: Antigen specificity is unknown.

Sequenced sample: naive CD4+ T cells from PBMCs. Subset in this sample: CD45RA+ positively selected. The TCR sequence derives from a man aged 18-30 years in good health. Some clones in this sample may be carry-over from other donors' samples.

The CDR3 region is CASRTVRGGNMDTQYF. CDR3 in DNA: TGTGCCAGCAGGACCGTAAGGGGAGGGAATATGGATACGCAGTATTTT. This chain links TRBV11-2 with TRBJ2-3; 7 bases match TRBD2. The CDR3 totals 16 residues. Per the germline V gene, CDR1 is SGHAT and CDR2 is FQNNGV. V lost 6 bases to trimming and J lost 6 bases; unmatched junction nucleotides: 15.